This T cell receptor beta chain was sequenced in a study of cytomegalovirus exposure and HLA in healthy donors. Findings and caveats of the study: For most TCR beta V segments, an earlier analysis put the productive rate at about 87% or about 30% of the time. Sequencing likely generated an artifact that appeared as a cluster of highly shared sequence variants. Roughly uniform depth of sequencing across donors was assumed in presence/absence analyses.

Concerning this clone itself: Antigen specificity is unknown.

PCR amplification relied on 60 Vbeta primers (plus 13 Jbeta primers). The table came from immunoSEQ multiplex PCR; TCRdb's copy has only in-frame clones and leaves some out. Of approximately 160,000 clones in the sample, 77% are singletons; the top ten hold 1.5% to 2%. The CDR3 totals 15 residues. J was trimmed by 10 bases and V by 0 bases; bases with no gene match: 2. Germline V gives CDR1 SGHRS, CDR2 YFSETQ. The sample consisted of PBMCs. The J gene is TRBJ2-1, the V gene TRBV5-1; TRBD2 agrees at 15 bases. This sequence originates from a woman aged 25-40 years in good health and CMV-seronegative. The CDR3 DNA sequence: TGCGCCAGCAGCTTGGCCGGGACTAGCGGGGGGGAGCAGTTCTTC. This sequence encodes CASSLAGTSGGEQFF.